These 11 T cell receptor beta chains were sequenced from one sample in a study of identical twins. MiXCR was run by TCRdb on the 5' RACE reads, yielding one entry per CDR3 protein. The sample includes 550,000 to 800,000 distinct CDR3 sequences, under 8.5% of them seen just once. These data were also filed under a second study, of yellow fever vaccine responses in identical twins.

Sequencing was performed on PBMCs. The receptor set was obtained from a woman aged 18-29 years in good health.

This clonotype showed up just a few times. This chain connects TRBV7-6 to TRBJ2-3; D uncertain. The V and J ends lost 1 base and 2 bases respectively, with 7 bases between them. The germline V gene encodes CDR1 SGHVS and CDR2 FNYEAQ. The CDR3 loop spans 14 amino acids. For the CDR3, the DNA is TGTGCCAGCAGCTTAGGGGTATACACAGATACGCAGTATTTT. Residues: CASSLGVYTDTQYF.

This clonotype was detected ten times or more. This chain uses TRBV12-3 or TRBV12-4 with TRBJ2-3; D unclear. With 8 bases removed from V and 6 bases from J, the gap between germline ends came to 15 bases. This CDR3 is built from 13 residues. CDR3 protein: CASASYRLDTQYF. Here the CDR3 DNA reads TGTGCCAGCGCCTCGTACCGGTTGGATACGCAGTATTTT.

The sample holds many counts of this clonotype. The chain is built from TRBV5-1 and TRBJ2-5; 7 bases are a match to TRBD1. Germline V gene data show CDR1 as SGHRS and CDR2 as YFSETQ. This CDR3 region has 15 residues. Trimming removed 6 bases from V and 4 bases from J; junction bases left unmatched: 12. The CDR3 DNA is TGCGCCAGCACCGAACGGACAGGATCGAGAGAGACCCAGTACTTC. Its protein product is CASTERTGSRETQYF.

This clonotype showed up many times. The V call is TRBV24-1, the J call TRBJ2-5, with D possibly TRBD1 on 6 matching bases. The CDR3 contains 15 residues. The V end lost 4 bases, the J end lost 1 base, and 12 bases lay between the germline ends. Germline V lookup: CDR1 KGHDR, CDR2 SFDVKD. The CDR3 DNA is TGTGCCACCAGTGACAGGGGAAAGGGCCAAGAGACCCAGTACTTC. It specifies CATSDRGKGQETQYF.

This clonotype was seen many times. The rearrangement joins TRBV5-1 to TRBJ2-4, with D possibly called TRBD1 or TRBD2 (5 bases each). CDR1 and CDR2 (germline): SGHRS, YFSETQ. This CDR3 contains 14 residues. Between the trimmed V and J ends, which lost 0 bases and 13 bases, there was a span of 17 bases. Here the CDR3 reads CASSLVGVGREQYF. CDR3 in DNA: TGCGCCAGCAGCTTGGTGGGGGTTGGGAGAGAACAGTACTTC.

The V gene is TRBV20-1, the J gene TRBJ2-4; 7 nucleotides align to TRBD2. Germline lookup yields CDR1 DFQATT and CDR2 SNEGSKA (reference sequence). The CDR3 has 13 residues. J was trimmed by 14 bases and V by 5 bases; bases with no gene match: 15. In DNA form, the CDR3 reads TGCAGTGCTCAATTCGCTCCGACTAGCTTGGAGTACTTC. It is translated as CSAQFAPTSLEYF.

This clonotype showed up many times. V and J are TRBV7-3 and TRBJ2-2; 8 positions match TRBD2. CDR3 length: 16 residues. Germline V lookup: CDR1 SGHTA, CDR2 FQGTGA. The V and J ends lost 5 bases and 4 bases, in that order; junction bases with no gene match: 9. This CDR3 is CASSREAGAATGELFF. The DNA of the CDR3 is TGTGCCAGCAGCCGGGAAGCGGGAGCGGCCACCGGGGAGCTGTTTTTT. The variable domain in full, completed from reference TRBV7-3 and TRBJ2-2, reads GAGVSQTPSNKVTEKGKYVELRCDPISGHTALYWYRQSLGQGPEFLIYFQGTGAADDSGLPNDRFFAVRPEGSVSTLKIQRTERGDSAVYLCASSREAGAATGELFFGEGSRLTVL.

CDR3 sequence reads: CSARLLDGPTNEKLFF. CDR3 coding DNA: TGCAGTGCTAGACTCCTTGACGGACCAACTAATGAAAAACTGTTTTTT. The chain recombines TRBV20-1 with TRBJ1-4; D is unclear. The CDR3 length is 16 residues. Deletions cut 2 bases from V and 0 bases from J, with 13 bases between. Germline CDR1 DFQATT, CDR2 SNEGSKA (reference sequence).

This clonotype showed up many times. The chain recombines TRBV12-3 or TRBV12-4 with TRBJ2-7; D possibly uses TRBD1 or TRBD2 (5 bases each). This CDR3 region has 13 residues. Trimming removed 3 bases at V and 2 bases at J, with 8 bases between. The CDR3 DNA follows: TGTGCCAGCAGTTTGAGGGACGCCTACGAGCAGTACTTC. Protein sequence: CASSLRDAYEQYF.

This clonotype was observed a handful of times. CDR3 amino acids: CASSRDQGGAFF. The CDR3 nucleotides are TGTGCCAGCAGTCGTGACCAGGGTGGCGCTTTCTTT. The V call is TRBV5-5, the J call TRBJ1-1; D may be TRBD1 (5 bases). Germline V gene data show CDR1 as SGHKS and CDR2 as YYEKEE (reference sequence). CDR3 length: 12 residues. The ends were cut back, 5 bases at V and 11 bases at J, with 16 bases in the middle.

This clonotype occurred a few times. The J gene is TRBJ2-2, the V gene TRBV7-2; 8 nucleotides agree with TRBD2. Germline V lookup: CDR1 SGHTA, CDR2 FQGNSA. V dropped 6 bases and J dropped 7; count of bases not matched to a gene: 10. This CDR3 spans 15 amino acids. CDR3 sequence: CASRISGGAIGELFF. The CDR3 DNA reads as TGTGCCAGCAGAATAAGCGGGGGAGCCATCGGGGAGCTGTTTTTT.